The rows below give T cell receptor beta chains drawn from one sample of a study of T cells in Graves' hyperthyroidism and ophthalmopathy. TCRdb fed the multiplex PCR reads into MiXCR, producing one record per CDR3 protein. The sample holds 300,000 to 450,000 distinct CDR3 sequences, around 18% seen once. The sample comprised blood. These receptors were obtained from a middle-aged woman with Graves' ophthalmopathy. The CDR3 runs from the conserved cysteine through the conserved F or W. D genes are given only for firm matches. The size field is filled for only some rows; it gives once, few, many or a size class.

D gene,clone size,J gene,V gene,CDR3 protein,CDR3 DNA
TRBD1,many,TRBJ2-7,TRBV5-1,CASSWDRGSEQYF,TGCGCCAGCAGTTGGGACAGGGGGAGCGAGCAGTACTTC
NA,many,TRBJ1-1,TRBV2,CASSARGSGTEAFF,TGTGCCAGCAGTGCGCGGGGGTCGGGGACTGAAGCTTTCTTT
NA,once,TRBJ1-6,TRBV6-1,CASSERQAVFTLHF,TGTGCCAGCAGCGAAAGACAGGCGGTGTTCACCCTCCACTTT
NA,many,TRBJ1-1,TRBV29-1,CSVEQGEAFF,TGCAGCGTTGAACAGGGGGAAGCTTTCTTT
TRBD1,many,TRBJ2-7,TRBV6-2/TRBV6-3,CASSSPDRGNYEQYF,TGTGCCAGCAGTTCACCGGACAGGGGAAACTACGAGCAGTACTTC
NA,once,TRBJ1-2,TRBV24-1,CATSAPAYDYTF,TGTGCCACCAGTGCGCCAGCCTATGACTACACCTTC
TRBD1,NA,TRBJ2-7,TRBV12-3/TRBV12-4,CASSSPGQGNEQYF,TGTGCCAGCAGTTCACCCGGACAGGGTAACGAGCAGTACTTC
NA,many,TRBJ2-7,TRBV20-1,CSASTGLYVQYF,TGCAGTGCTAGCACGGGGCTCTACGTGCAGTACTTC
TRBD1,many,TRBJ2-5,TRBV7-2,CASSPGSQLGRDRGQETQYF,TGTGCCAGCAGCCCAGGTTCGCAGCTTGGTCGGGACAGGGGCCAAGAGACCCAGTACTTC
NA,NA,TRBJ1-1,TRBV12-3/TRBV12-4,CASSLSVGAVNTEAFF,TGTGCCAGCAGTTTAAGTGTTGGGGCGGTGAACACTGAAGCTTTCTTT
NA,NA,TRBJ1-2,TRBV6-2/TRBV6-3,CASSYSRNLYGYTF,TGTGCCAGCAGTTACTCACGCAACCTCTATGGCTACACCTTC
NA,many,TRBJ1-2,TRBV4-1,CASSQEWAVSYGYTF,TGCGCCAGCAGCCAAGAATGGGCCGTATCCTATGGCTACACCTTC
NA,NA,TRBJ2-5,TRBV28,CASSLGGGGKTQYF,TGTGCCAGCAGTTTGGGAGGGGGCGGGAAGACCCAGTACTTC
NA,many,TRBJ1-6,TRBV5-1,CASSLVWGPDSPLHF,TGCGCCAGCAGCTTGGTCTGGGGGCCGGACTCACCCCTCCACTTT
NA,many,TRBJ2-7,TRBV11-2,CASLRASSYEQYF,TGTGCCAGTTTGCGAGCCAGCTCCTACGAGCAGTACTTC
NA,many,TRBJ1-5,TRBV7-8,CASIPGRRAGVNQPQHF,TGTGCCAGCATTCCGGGACGGCGGGCGGGGGTCAATCAGCCCCAGCATTTT
NA,many,TRBJ1-5,TRBV2,CASSARQGNQPQHF,TGTGCCAGCAGTGCCCGGCAGGGGAATCAGCCCCAGCATTTT
NA,many,TRBJ1-2,TRBV20-1,CSGPLGEGYGYTF,TGCAGTGGTCCCCTCGGAGAAGGCTATGGCTACACCTTC
NA,many,TRBJ1-2,TRBV28,CASSRQTGRRGTNYGYTF,TGTGCCAGCAGCCGTCAAACAGGGAGACGGGGGACTAACTATGGCTACACCTTC
TRBD1,many,TRBJ1-5,TRBV28,CASSLSGLGTGTRGNQPQHF,TGTGCCAGCAGTTTATCCGGTCTCGGGACAGGGACCAGGGGCAATCAGCCCCAGCATTTT
TRBD1,many,TRBJ2-7,TRBV29-1,CSVERGQGSYEQYF,TGCAGCGTTGAAAGGGGACAGGGGAGCTACGAGCAGTACTTC
NA,many,TRBJ2-7,TRBV6-1,CASSKAVSYEQYF,TGTGCCAGCAGTAAAGCGGTATCCTACGAGCAGTACTTC
TRBD2,many,TRBJ2-7,TRBV27,CASSSGTSYEQYF,TGTGCCAGCAGTTCCGGGACTAGCTACGAGCAGTACTTC
NA,many,TRBJ1-1,TRBV12-3/TRBV12-4,CASSLVRSGEAFF,TGTGCCAGCAGTTTAGTAAGGTCAGGAGAAGCTTTCTTT
NA,NA,TRBJ1-1,TRBV2,CASSELRQTGAFF,TGTGCCAGCAGTGAGTTGCGGCAGACCGGAGCTTTCTTT
TRBD2,many,TRBJ2-7,TRBV28,CASSPSRGTSGSSYEQYF,TGTGCCAGCAGTCCTTCCCGAGGGACTAGCGGGAGTTCATACGAGCAGTACTTC
TRBD2,many,TRBJ2-2,TRBV11-2,CASSLTGGNGELFF,TGTGCCAGCAGCTTAACGGGGGGGAACGGGGAGCTGTTTTTT
TRBD1,many,TRBJ1-2,TRBV28,CASSTFSPGQGAHGYTF,TGTGCCAGCAGTACATTCTCCCCGGGACAGGGGGCCCATGGCTACACCTTC
NA,many,TRBJ2-1,TRBV7-2,CASSPYVSNEQFF,TGTGCCAGCAGCCCGTACGTGTCGAATGAGCAGTTCTTC
TRBD1,NA,TRBJ1-1,TRBV27,CASNLKGQGFFTEAFF,TGTGCCAGCAACCTAAAGGGACAGGGGTTCTTCACTGAAGCTTTCTTT
TRBD1,many,TRBJ1-5,TRBV27,CASSSRDRDQPQHF,TGTGCCAGCAGTTCCCGGGACAGGGATCAGCCCCAGCATTTT
TRBD1,many,TRBJ1-6,TRBV20-1,CSAPGTGNSPLHF,TGCAGTGCCCCCGGGACAGGGAATTCACCCCTCCACTTT
NA,many,TRBJ2-3,TRBV12-3/TRBV12-4,CASSLATPTDTQYF,TGTGCCAGCAGTTTAGCGACCCCCACAGATACGCAGTATTTT
NA,NA,TRBJ2-7,TRBV5-4,CASNTRGRYEQYF,TGTGCCAGCAACACACGAGGTCGCTACGAGCAGTACTTC
NA,NA,TRBJ1-1,TRBV10-3,CAISESRGLNTEAFF,TGTGCCATCAGTGAGTCACGAGGACTGAACACTGAAGCTTTCTTT
NA,many,TRBJ1-1,TRBV6-5,CASMVGQLNTEAFF,TGTGCCAGCATGGTTGGACAGTTGAACACTGAAGCTTTCTTT
NA,NA,TRBJ1-6,TRBV6-5,CASSYARENALHF,TGTGCCAGCAGTTACGCAAGAGAAAACGCCCTCCACTTT
NA,many,TRBJ2-5,TRBV6-1,CASRPSGQETQYF,TGTGCCAGCCGGCCTAGTGGCCAAGAGACCCAGTACTTC
TRBD1,many,TRBJ2-7,TRBV5-6,CASSSGTGGGEQYF,TGTGCCAGCAGCTCCGGGACAGGGGGCGGCGAGCAGTACTTC
TRBD2,NA,TRBJ2-4,TRBV20-1,CSDPPPGLAGWAKNIQYF,TGCAGCGACCCTCCCCCGGGACTAGCGGGGTGGGCCAAAAACATTCAGTACTTC
NA,many,TRBJ2-7,TRBV5-1,CASSLGIGTTYEQYF,TGCGCCAGCAGCTTGGGTATTGGCACCACCTACGAGCAGTACTTC
NA,NA,TRBJ1-1,TRBV30,CAWSVRSGHLNTEAFF,TGTGCCTGGAGTGTACGGTCTGGGCATTTGAACACTGAAGCTTTCTTT
NA,many,TRBJ2-6,TRBV6-1,CASSETPGSGANVLTF,TGTGCCAGCAGTGAAACGCCCGGCTCTGGGGCCAACGTCCTGACTTTC
TRBD2,many,TRBJ2-7,TRBV29-1,CSVGILADEQYF,TGCAGCGTCGGTATACTAGCGGACGAGCAGTACTTC
TRBD2,NA,TRBJ2-7,TRBV27,CASSLGLAGGPGYEQYF,TGTGCCAGCAGTTTGGGACTAGCGGGAGGGCCGGGGTACGAGCAGTACTTC